The present TCR beta chain was sequenced within a study of T cell repertoires in ileal Crohn's disease. Per sample, about 500 nanograms of biopsy DNA were TCRB immunosequenced. Assay used: immunoSEQ multiplex PCR; TCRdb lists only in-frame clones, some missing. The repertoire has fewer than 12,000 clones, roughly 80% of them found once; the top ten carry approximately 15%. As for time point: neoterminal ileum biopsy at postoperative endoscopy, about 6 months after surgery. Sequencing used ileal tissue. This clonotype was sampled from an adult with Crohn's disease.

The DNA of the CDR3 is TGTGCCAGCAGCTTGGGGACAGGGGATTCCGGGGAGCTGTTTTTT. It codes for CASSLGTGDSGELFF. The chain carries TRBV5-4 and TRBJ2-2; 9 nucleotides agree with TRBD1. CDR1 and CDR2 from the germline V gene are SGHNT and YYREEE (reference sequence). V lost 0 bases, J lost 6 bases, and 3 bases stayed unmatched. CDR3 size: 15 residues.